The 32 T cell receptor beta chains listed next were all sequenced from one sample in a study of blood T cell repertoires in COVID-19. The table came from immunoSEQ multiplex PCR; TCRdb's copy has only in-frame clones and leaves some out. The table includes 200,000 to 300,000 clones, about 87% detected once. The sequenced material came from peripheral blood. These TCRs come from a woman in her forties who had recovered from COVID-19.

The CDR3: CASSLTGQGTQYF. CDR3 sequence (DNA): TGTGCCAGCAGTTTAACAGGTCAGGGGACCCAGTACTTC. The chain has TRBV12-3 or TRBV12-4 and TRBJ2-5, with D maybe TRBD1 (5 bases). Trimming pared 2 bases from V and 7 bases from J, leaving 11 bases between. This CDR3 comprises 13 residues.

This clone was recorded once. V and J are TRBV5-1 and TRBJ2-3; a weak D match, TRBD1 (5 bases). Trimming left V 0 bases short and J 4 bases short, with 12 bases between. Germline CDR1 reads SGHRS; CDR2 reads YFSETQ. The CDR3 runs to 15 residues. CDR3 amino acids: CASSLAPRDSDTQYF. In DNA, the CDR3 is TGCGCCAGCAGCTTGGCGCCCAGGGATTCAGATACGCAGTATTTT.

This clone was recorded a few times. V is TRBV13 and J is TRBJ1-1, with 7 positions matching TRBD1. Trimming at V came to 6 bases and at J to 8 bases, leaving 12 bases not matched to a gene. This CDR3 region has 14 residues. The germline CDR1 and CDR2 sequences are PRHDT and FYEKMQ (reference sequence). The CDR3, as DNA: TGTGCCAGCAGGCCGGACAGGTCGGGTCCGGAAGCTTTCTTT. Protein: CASRPDRSGPEAFF.

V usage is TRBV27 and J usage is TRBJ2-5, with a possible D match to TRBD1 (6 bases). The CDR3 sequence is 13 residues long. Germline V CDR1 and CDR2: MNHEY, SMNVEV (reference sequence). V was pared by 6 bases and J by 3 bases, with 11 bases between. The CDR3 here is CASSHRAEETQYF. CDR3 DNA sequence: TGTGCCAGCAGCCACAGGGCGGAAGAGACCCAGTACTTC.

This chain uses TRBV19 with TRBJ1-2, with a tentative D call TRBD1 (5 bases). V was cut by 7 bases and J by 0 bases, with 21 bases left in between. The CDR3 loop spans 17 amino acids. In germline, CDR1 is LNHDA, CDR2 SQIVND (reference sequence). The CDR3 sequence: CASTRKGQGPSNYGYTF. For the CDR3, the DNA is TGTGCCAGTACCCGTAAGGGGCAGGGCCCCTCTAACTATGGCTACACCTTC.

This clone has only a few counts. The gene calls are TRBV12-5 and TRBJ2-3; possibly TRBD2 for D (5 bases). The CDR3 is made up of 13 amino acids. V was cut by 5 bases and J by 8 bases, with 14 bases left in between. Germline loops: CDR1 LGHNT, CDR2 FRNRAP. CDR3 DNA: TGTGCTAGTGGTCCCGACGGTCGGGGTACGCAGTATTTT. Its translation is CASGPDGRGTQYF.

The rearrangement uses TRBV2 and TRBJ1-5, with TRBD1 identical over 7 bases. V was clipped by 9 bases and J by 0 bases; unmatched bases: 5. This CDR3 spans 14 amino acids. Germline V gives CDR1 SNHLY, CDR2 FYNNEI. Here the CDR3 DNA reads TGTGCCAGTCGGACAGGCCTTAGCAATCAGCCCCAGCATTTT. This translates into CASRTGLSNQPQHF.

The chain is built from TRBV6-5 and TRBJ2-7, with D hard to call. Trimming left V 2 bases short and J 3 bases short, with 8 bases between. In germline, CDR1 is MNHEY, CDR2 SVGAGI. This CDR3 comprises 13 residues. CDR3 loop: CASSYNPRYEQYF. CDR3 coding DNA: TGTGCCAGCAGTTACAACCCGCGCTACGAGCAGTACTTC.

The chain recombines TRBV12-5 with TRBJ1-6, with 9 bases lining up with TRBD1. J lost 7 bases, V lost 1 base, and 5 bases had no gene match. The CDR3 is made up of 16 amino acids. Germline V gene data show CDR1 as LGHNT and CDR2 as FRNRAP. The CDR3 bases are TGTGCTAGTGGTTTGGGACAGGGGGGACGGAATTCACCCCTCCACTTT. This translates into CASGLGQGGRNSPLHF.

The V and J genes are TRBV6-5 and TRBJ1-2, with 7 bases lining up with TRBD1. The CDR3 is 16 amino acids. CDR1 MNHEY and CDR2 SVGAGI come from the germline V gene. The V and J ends lost 0 bases and 2 bases, in that order; junction bases with no gene match: 6. CDR3 bases: TGTGCCAGCAGTTACTCCCCTACAGGGGTCAACTATGGCTACACCTTC. Amino acids: CASSYSPTGVNYGYTF.

V and J are TRBV7-2 and TRBJ2-5; 9 positions agree with TRBD2. The CDR3 runs 15 residues. CDR1 and CDR2 from the germline V gene are SGHTA and FQGNSA. The V and J ends lost 5 bases and 7 bases, in that order; junction bases with no gene match: 11. For the CDR3, the DNA is TGTGCCAGCAGCCCCTGGGGCGGGGGGGCTGTGACCCAGTACTTC. This gives the protein CASSPWGGGAVTQYF.

The CDR3 nucleotides read TGTGCCAGCAGACACTCCCCGGGACTGGAAGAGACCCAGTACTTC. Translated: CASRHSPGLEETQYF. J is TRBJ2-5 and V is TRBV7-2; tentative D call: TRBD2 (6 bases). Deletions cut 6 bases from V and 3 bases from J, with 17 bases between. CDR1 is SGHTA, CDR2 FQGNSA, per germline. The CDR3 contains 15 residues.

The chain employs TRBV5-1 and TRBJ1-1, with a weak D call TRBD1 (6 bases). V lost 4 bases, J lost 4 bases, and 17 bases lay in between. There are 15 residues in the CDR3. The germline CDR1 and CDR2 sequences are SGHRS and YFSETQ. CDR3: CASSPRVRGGTEAFF. The CDR3 region has the DNA TGCGCCAGCAGCCCCCGGGTCCGAGGGGGCACTGAAGCTTTCTTT.

V and J are TRBV7-9 and TRBJ2-2; 13 nucleotides line up with TRBD2. With V trimmed by 4 bases and J by 6 bases, 5 bases remained unmatched. The germline V gene encodes CDR1 SEHNR and CDR2 FQNEAQ (reference sequence). The CDR3 spans 16 residues. The CDR3 loop reads CASSSTSGGAPGELFF. The CDR3 DNA is TGTGCCAGCAGCTCCACTAGCGGGGGGGCCCCCGGGGAGCTGTTTTTT.

The chain combines TRBV10-3 with TRBJ2-6, with 7 bases that match TRBD1. There are 16 residues in the CDR3. Germline V gives CDR1 ENHRY, CDR2 SYGVKD. V lost 2 bases, J lost 5 bases, and 6 bases stayed unmatched. CDR3 residues: CAISETGDRRANVLTF. DNA of the CDR3: TGTGCCATCAGTGAGACAGGGGACAGAAGGGCCAACGTCCTGACTTTC.

V is TRBV19 and J is TRBJ2-7, with D possibly matching TRBD1 (6 bases). The CDR3 length is 14 residues. V was pared by 5 bases and J by 1 base, with 12 bases between. Germline values: CDR1 LNHDA, CDR2 SQIVND (reference sequence). The CDR3 loop reads CASSPRDRSYEQYF. The CDR3 region has the DNA TGTGCCAGTAGTCCTCGAGACAGGTCCTACGAGCAGTACTTC. The entire variable domain, with the rest obtained from reference TRBV19 and TRBJ2-7, is as follows: DGGITQSPKYLFRKEGQNVTLSCEQNLNHDAMYWYRQDPGQGLRLIYYSQIVNDFQKGDIAEGYSVSREKKESFPLTVTSAQKNPTAFYLCASSPRDRSYEQYFGPGTRLTVT.

This clone was counted between two and nine times. The chain recombines TRBV7-2 with TRBJ2-1; 7 bases map to TRBD1. CDR1 and CDR2 from the germline V gene are SGHTA and FQGNSA. CDR3 length: 15 residues. V lost 2 bases to trimming and J lost 5 bases; unmatched junction nucleotides: 6. The CDR3 sequence is CASSLFGTEDNEQFF. The DNA for the CDR3 is TGTGCCAGCAGCTTATTCGGGACAGAAGACAATGAGCAGTTCTTC.

The J gene is TRBJ2-5, the V gene TRBV3-1 (or the pseudogene TRBV3-2), with TRBD1 identical over 8 bases. Per germline, CDR1 LGHDT and CDR2 YNNKEL (reference sequence). CDR3 length equals 16 residues. Trimming removed 0 bases from V and 5 bases from J; junction bases left unmatched: 8. This CDR3 reads CASSQDWQGAGETQYF. The CDR3 DNA is TGTGCCAGCAGCCAAGATTGGCAGGGGGCGGGGGAGACCCAGTACTTC.

This chain links TRBV2 with TRBJ2-7, with D tentatively TRBD2 (5 bases). Germline V lookup: CDR1 SNHLY, CDR2 FYNNEI. CDR3 length equals 13 residues. Deletions cut 8 bases from V and 2 bases from J, with 13 bases between. CDR3 in DNA: TGTGCCAGCGGTCGGGGTGTCCCCTACGAGCAGTACTTC. Residues: CASGRGVPYEQYF.

The gene calls are TRBV6-2 or TRBV6-3 and TRBJ2-1, with a tentative D call TRBD2 (5 bases). This CDR3 contains 15 residues. Germline V gene lookup returns CDR1 MNHEY and CDR2 SVGEGT. V dropped 6 bases and J dropped 4 bases, with 16 bases sitting between them. CDR3 in amino acids: CASSSTTGVYNEQFF. For the CDR3, the DNA is TGTGCCAGCAGCAGCACTACCGGGGTTTACAATGAGCAGTTCTTC.

This chain connects TRBV4-1 to TRBJ2-3, with 9 nucleotides matching TRBD1. V gave up 0 bases and J gave up 6 bases; unmatched junction bases: 7. Germline CDR1 MGHRA, CDR2 YSYEKL. The CDR3 is made up of 16 amino acids. The CDR3 region is CASSQDHRGPRDTQYF. CDR3 DNA sequence: TGCGCCAGCAGCCAAGATCACAGGGGGCCAAGGGATACGCAGTATTTT.

The chain joins TRBV7-2 to TRBJ2-5, with a possible D match to TRBD2 (6 bases). The V gene's germline CDR1 is SGHTA and CDR2 FQGNSA. The length of the CDR3 is 14 residues. V was trimmed by 6 bases and J by 2 bases, leaving 13 bases between them. CDR3: CASSFRDSQETQYF. CDR3 sequence (DNA): TGTGCCAGCAGTTTCAGGGACTCACAAGAGACCCAGTACTTC.

A few counts support this clone. The CDR3 bases are TGTGCCAGCTCACCACCGGGACAGGGGTTTGGATATAGCAATCAGCCCCAGCATTTT. Translating it yields CASSPPGQGFGYSNQPQHF. V gene TRBV18 combines with J gene TRBJ1-5; 10 nucleotides agree with TRBD1. The CDR3 consists of 19 residues. Germline V gives CDR1 KGHSH, CDR2 LQKENI. The V and J ends lost 0 bases and 0 bases, in that order; junction bases with no gene match: 8.

This clone was detected many times. The rearrangement joins TRBV7-2 to TRBJ2-5; 10 nucleotides line up with TRBD2. V was clipped by 6 bases and J by 4 bases; unmatched bases: 11. Germline V lookup: CDR1 SGHTA, CDR2 FQGNSA. This CDR3 region has 16 residues. Written as DNA, the CDR3 is TGTGCCAGCAGACGCCGAAGCGGGGGGGCCGTAGAGACCCAGTACTTC. The encoded protein is CASRRRSGGAVETQYF.

CDR3 amino acids: CANSAIGSTYNEQFF. CDR3 sequence (DNA): TGTGCCAACAGCGCCATCGGGTCGACCTACAATGAGCAGTTCTTC. The chain carries TRBV2 and TRBJ2-1; D is undetermined. This CDR3 contains 15 residues. V lost 10 bases and J 2 bases, leaving 18 bases between the germline ends. Germline V lookup: CDR1 SNHLY, CDR2 FYNNEI.

The V call is TRBV14, the J call TRBJ2-1; TRBD2 matches at 11 bases. Losses at the gene ends were 4 bases for V and 7 bases for J; bases not matched to a gene: 9. CDR1 and CDR2 (germline): SGHDN, FVKESK. This CDR3 spans 16 amino acids. CDR3 residues: CASSPYSGGARNEQFF. CDR3 in DNA: TGTGCCAGCAGCCCGTATAGCGGGGGGGCCAGGAATGAGCAGTTCTTC.

This chain links TRBV2 with TRBJ2-6; perhaps TRBD1 as D (6 bases). The V end lost 7 bases, the J end lost 0 bases, and 10 bases lay between the germline ends. The CDR3 extends over 15 amino acids. CDR1 SNHLY and CDR2 FYNNEI come from the germline V gene. CDR3 residues: CASTGAVSGANVLTF. CDR3 bases: TGTGCCAGCACAGGGGCGGTCTCTGGGGCCAACGTCCTGACTTTC. The full variable domain, in which reference TRBV2 and TRBJ2-6 provide the parts outside the CDR3, is EPEVTQTPSHQVTQMGQEVILRCVPISNHLYFYWYRQILGQKVEFLVSFYNNEISEKSEIFDDQFSVERPDGSNFTLKIRSTKLEDSAMYFCASTGAVSGANVLTFGAGSRLTVL.

In regard to this clone: Other DNA variants within this sample encode the same CDR3. The V gene is TRBV9, the J gene TRBJ2-3, with D hard to call. CDR1 and CDR2 from the germline V gene are SGDLS and YYNGEE. Trimming left V 0 bases short and J 2 bases short, with 7 bases between. The CDR3 totals 14 residues. Written as DNA, the CDR3 is TGTGCCAGCAGCGTAGTGCAGTACACAGATACGCAGTATTTT. Translated, it gives CASSVVQYTDTQYF.

The chain is built from TRBV19 and TRBJ2-7, with TRBD2 matching over 8 bases. CDR1 and CDR2 (germline): LNHDA, SQIVND (reference sequence). This CDR3 has 16 amino acids. The J segment lost 0 bases and the V segment lost 5 bases, leaving 9 bases of the junction unmatched. The CDR3 region is CASSALGGGSSYEQYF. The CDR3 bases are TGTGCCAGTAGTGCCCTGGGCGGGGGGAGCTCCTACGAGCAGTACTTC.

This clone was picked up a small number of times. The V gene is TRBV7-7, the J gene TRBJ1-4; D remains unclear. The ends were cut back, 2 bases at V and 5 bases at J, with 6 bases in the middle. The CDR3 spans 13 residues. Germline V gene lookup returns CDR1 SSHAT and CDR2 FNYEAQ (reference sequence). The CDR3 protein is CASSLRRNEKLFF. The CDR3 nucleotides read TGTGCCAGCAGCTTAAGGAGAAATGAAAAACTGTTTTTT.

The chain joins TRBV5-1 to TRBJ1-6, with 9 bases matching TRBD1. The CDR3 has 16 residues. V was clipped by 5 bases and J by 9 bases; unmatched bases: 12. Germline-derived CDR1 and CDR2 are SGHRS and YFSETQ. The CDR3 loop is CASRVGTGSLFSPLHF. In DNA form, the CDR3 reads TGCGCCAGCAGGGTTGGGACAGGGAGTCTTTTTTCACCCCTCCACTTT.

J is TRBJ1-3 and V is TRBV3-1 (or the pseudogene TRBV3-2); TRBD1 aligns across 7 bases. Germline V gives CDR1 LGHDT, CDR2 YNNKEL (reference sequence). Trimming removed 2 bases from V and 8 bases from J; junction bases left unmatched: 6. This CDR3 has 14 amino acids. The CDR3: CASSQRDSRDTIYF. Here the CDR3 DNA reads TGTGCCAGCAGCCAAAGGGACAGCCGGGACACCATATATTTT.